This TCR beta chain was retrieved from a study of regulatory T cells in long-lasting Graves disease. Building the TCR beta libraries relied on iRepertoire HTBI primers, and CDR3 regions underwent Arm-PCR. TCRdb used MiXCR to reprocess the multiplex PCR reads, holding one entry per CDR3 protein. Of 500,000 to 800,000 distinct CDR3 sequences in the sample, about 32% were seen once. Whole-study findings and limits: Patients with persistent Graves' had lower TCR diversity than newly diagnosed patients.

This clonotype has just a few counts. As yet, its antigen is unknown. Regarding time point: persistent/refractory GD, antithyroid drugs over 5 years with positive TRAb. Construction of the TCR library relied on RNA isolated from PBMCs. CDR1 MGHDK and CDR2 SYGVNS come from the germline V gene. There are 13 residues in the CDR3. V lost 8 bases to trimming and J lost 4 bases, with 14 bases between them. This TCR derives from a female donor with Graves disease. This material consisted of peripheral blood mononuclear cells (PBMCs), taken when the disease was refractory, from a patient treated with antithyroid drugs. This chain links TRBV25-1 with TRBJ1-1, with D perhaps matching TRBD1 (6 bases). The CDR3 region is CASGGGAFTEAFF. CDR3 sequence (DNA): TGTGCCAGCGGAGGGGGGGCGTTCACTGAAGCTTTCTTT.